The source of this T cell receptor (beta chain) is a study of T-cell reconstitution after alpha-beta-depleted transplantation in children. The CDR3 has 10 residues. Deletions cut 5 bases from V and 6 bases from J, with 7 bases between. The germline V gene encodes CDR1 SQVTM and CDR2 ANQGSEA. For TCRbeta, the library was prepared with unique molecular identifiers. TCRdb reanalysed the PCR reads using MiXCR and keeps one entry per CDR3 protein. The sample records 450,000 to 600,000 distinct CDR3 sequences, 15% to 20% being singletons. V is TRBV29-1 and J is TRBJ1-1; D not certain. Material: PBMCs from the stem cell graft donor, obtained from the stem cell graft. The origin of this receptor is a human donor who donated a stem cell graft to a child with acute lymphoblastic leukemia. The CDR3 reads CSVIGAEAFF. In nucleotides, the CDR3 is TGCAGCGTTATAGGAGCTGAAGCTTTCTTT.